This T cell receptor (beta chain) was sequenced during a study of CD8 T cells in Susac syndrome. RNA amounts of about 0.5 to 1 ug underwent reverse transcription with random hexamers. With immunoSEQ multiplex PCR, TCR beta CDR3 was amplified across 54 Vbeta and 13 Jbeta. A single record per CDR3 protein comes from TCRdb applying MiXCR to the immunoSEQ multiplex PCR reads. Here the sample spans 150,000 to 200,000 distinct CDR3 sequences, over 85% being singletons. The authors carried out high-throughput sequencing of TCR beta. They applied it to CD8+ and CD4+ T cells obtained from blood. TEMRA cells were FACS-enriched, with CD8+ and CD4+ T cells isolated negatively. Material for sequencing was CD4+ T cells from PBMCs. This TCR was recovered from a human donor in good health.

As DNA, the CDR3 is TGCAGTGTTTTAGGCCTCAAGGGTGGAAACACCATATATTTT. Protein sequence: CSVLGLKGGNTIYF. The genes are TRBV20-1 and TRBJ1-3; no clear D. CDR3 size: 14 residues. V lost 7 bases and J lost 3, with 16 bases in between. The germline CDR1 and CDR2 sequences are DFQATT and SNEGSKA (reference sequence).